The present entry profiles one T cell receptor beta chain with its context. This specimen comes from a study of blood T cell repertoires in COVID-19. V shed 3 bases, J shed 0 bases, and the junction held 3 bases outside the gene matches. Germline-derived CDR1 and CDR2 are LGHDT and YNNKEL (reference sequence). This CDR3 region has 16 residues. Sequenced by immunoSEQ multiplex PCR; TCRdb stores in-frame clones only, minus some. The sample contains some 140,000 clones, around 79% of which appear only once. Input material: peripheral blood. The receptor was derived from a man older than 75 with acute or convalescent COVID-19. V is TRBV3-1 (or the pseudogene TRBV3-2) and J is TRBJ2-1, with 9 nucleotides matching TRBD2. CDR3 DNA: TGTGCCAGCAGCCAGCGCGGGGGGGCCTCCTACAATGAGCAGTTCTTC. It translates to CASSQRGGASYNEQFF.